One sample yielded the 26 T cell receptor beta chains listed below, sequenced in a study of T cells in women clearing cervical HPV infection. Here immunoSEQ multiplex PCR was the method, and the copy in TCRdb shows in-frame clones only, minus some. The repertoire shows under 20,000 clones; the top ten hold 3.2%. The sample comprised blood buffy coat. These receptor sequences come from a woman aged 18 to 69 with a cervical HPV16 infection that either progressed to CIN3+ or cleared (not recorded which).

Points on this clone: The read halts 3 residues ahead of the CDR3 end, with the missing end drawn from the germline J gene. V and J are TRBV4-2 and TRBJ2-3; perhaps D is TRBD1 or TRBD2 (5 bases each). This CDR3 region has 13 residues. V lost 7 bases, J lost 4 bases, and 12 bases lay in between. Germline values: CDR1 LGHNA, CDR2 YNFKEQ. The CDR3 loop reads CASNRGAPDTQYF. The part of the CDR3 DNA that was read is TGTGCCAGCAATCGAGGGGCCCCAGATACG.

Notes on this clone: The CDR3 end falls 3 residues outside the read, so it is completed with the germline J gene. The V and J genes are TRBV11-2 and TRBJ2-5; TRBD2 agrees at 11 bases. Germline V gives CDR1 SGHAT, CDR2 FQNNGV. Trimming removed 2 bases from V and 4 bases from J; junction bases left unmatched: 3. The CDR3 covers 15 residues. CDR3 DNA (partial): TGTGCCAGCAGCTTAACTAGCGGGGGCCGAGAGACC. Its protein product is CASSLTSGGRET. The CDR3 reads in full as CASSLTSGGRETQYF.

This clone is labeled medium-sized based on frequency. Read data end 3 residues before the CDR3 end; the end is taken from the germline J gene. The chain links TRBV7-8 to TRBJ2-7, with TRBD1 identical over 8 bases. The CDR3 extends over 13 amino acids. Germline V gene lookup returns CDR1 SGHVS and CDR2 FQNEAQ. J gave up 4 bases and V 10 bases, and 9 bases lay outside the gene matches. The sequenced CDR3 bases are TGTGCCACCGACCGGGACAGGACATACGAG. Translation gives CATDRDRTYE. The full CDR3 protein is CATDRDRTYEQYF.

In regard to this clone: The read ends 3 residues early relative to the CDR3; the germline J gene fills the gap. The chain links TRBV27 to TRBJ2-7; D gene unclear. Deletions cut 5 bases from V and 4 bases from J, with 9 bases between. The germline CDR1 and CDR2 sequences are MNHEY and SMNVEV (reference sequence). This CDR3 contains 12 residues. The CDR3 bases that were read are TGTGCCAGCAGTCCCGGCGGTTACGAG. Translation: CASSPGGYE. The entire CDR3 protein reads CASSPGGYEQYF.

For this clone: The read falls 3 residues short of the CDR3 end, and the missing part is taken from the germline J gene. The chain employs TRBV5-5 and TRBJ1-1, with TRBD1 matching 7 bases. The CDR3 sequence is 14 residues long. Trimming took 6 bases from V and 0 from J; bases not matched to a gene: 5. Germline CDR1 reads SGHKS; CDR2 reads YYEKEE (reference sequence). Incomplete CDR3 DNA: TGTGCCAGCACGGTGACAGGGTTGAACACTGAA. Amino acids: CASTVTGLNTE. The full CDR3 is CASTVTGLNTEAFF.

To note about this clone: The CDR3 is cut off 3 residues early in the read; its end comes from the germline J gene. The rearrangement joins TRBV6-2 or TRBV6-3 to TRBJ2-5; D possibly corresponds to TRBD2 (5 bases). V lost 7 bases and J lost 5, with 17 bases in between. This CDR3 spans 14 amino acids. Per the germline V gene, CDR1 is MNHEY and CDR2 is SVGEGT. CDR3 region: CASISKRPWETQYF. The sequenced CDR3 bases are TGTGCCAGCATCTCGAAGCGGCCTTGGGAGACC.

Considering frequency, this clone is medium-sized. The read ends 3 residues before the CDR3 terminus; that terminus is restored from the germline J gene. This chain joins TRBV2 and TRBJ2-5, with TRBD2 matching 10 bases. CDR3 size: 15 residues. V was pared by 4 bases and J by 1 base, with 3 bases of the junction left unmatched. Germline V gives CDR1 SNHLY, CDR2 FYNNEI. The CDR3 bases that were read are TGTGCCAGCAGTGGTCCTAGCGGGAGCCAAGAGACC. Amino acid sequence: CASSGPSGSQET. The CDR3 in its entirety is CASSGPSGSQETQYF.

With respect to this clone: Read data end 3 residues before the CDR3 end; the end is taken from the germline J gene. The genes are TRBV30 and TRBJ1-1; 7 nucleotides match TRBD1. CDR1 and CDR2 from the germline V gene are GTSNPN and SVGIG (reference sequence). The CDR3 has 13 residues. The V gene end was trimmed by 5 bases and the J gene end by 0 bases; junction bases not matched to a gene: 3. The part of the CDR3 DNA that was read is TGTGCCTGGCAACAGGGGTTGAACACTGAA. Protein product: CAWQQGLNTE. The entire CDR3 sequence reads CAWQQGLNTEAFF.

As for this clone: Sequencing ends 3 residues short of the CDR3 end; the germline J gene provides the rest. The chain employs TRBV19 and TRBJ1-2; the D is unclear. This CDR3 is 14 amino acids long. Trimming shortened V by 3 bases and J by 3 bases, and 11 bases separated the two germline ends. Germline CDR1 and CDR2: LNHDA and SQIVND (reference sequence). The CDR3 here is CASSISPEDYGYTF. The sequenced CDR3 bases are TGTGCCAGTAGTATCTCGCCTGAGGACTATGGC.

In regard to this clone: The read terminates 3 residues before the CDR3 end, so the remaining end is supplied by the germline J gene. This chain joins TRBV20-1 and TRBJ1-2; D is perhaps TRBD1 (5 bases). This CDR3 region has 11 residues. Germline V gene lookup returns CDR1 DFQATT and CDR2 SNEGSKA (reference sequence). The ends were cut back, 3 bases at V and 7 bases at J, with 9 bases in the middle. The CDR3 protein is CSARLGLGYTF. Partial CDR3 DNA: TGCAGTGCTAGGTTGGGGCTTGGC.

Of note for this clone: The read ends 3 residues shy of where the CDR3 ends; the end is completed using the germline J gene. The gene calls are TRBV6-2 or TRBV6-3 and TRBJ2-2; the D is unclear. Trimming stripped 8 bases from V and 0 bases from J, with 10 bases between. The CDR3 is 14 residues long. Germline CDR1 is MNHEY and CDR2 is SVGEGT. The CDR3 loop is CASLLRSNTGELFF. CDR3 DNA (partial): TGTGCCAGCCTTTTGCGTTCGAACACCGGGGAG.

As to this clone: Read data end 3 residues before the CDR3 end; the end is taken from the germline J gene. The chain carries TRBV19 and TRBJ2-7; D gene uncertain. Germline lookup yields CDR1 LNHDA and CDR2 SQIVND (reference sequence). The CDR3 totals 17 residues. V was cut by 5 bases and J by 5 bases, with 25 bases left in between. This CDR3 is CASSPGNYRPNTNEQYF. The covered CDR3 bases are TGTGCCAGTAGTCCCGGTAACTATCGACCAAACACTAACGAG.

Concerning this clone itself: The read ends 3 residues before the CDR3 terminus; that terminus is restored from the germline J gene. This rearrangement joins TRBV2 to TRBJ2-3; 8 nucleotides line up with TRBD1. This CDR3 has 15 residues. V shed 6 bases, J shed 2 bases, and the junction held 7 bases outside the gene matches. Per germline, CDR1 SNHLY and CDR2 FYNNEI. The CDR3 loop reads CASRDPGQATDTQYF. The sequenced part of the CDR3 DNA is TGTGCCAGCAGGGACCCGGGACAGGCCACAGATACG.

To note about this clone: At one end, the junction sequence differs from germline, possibly due to a read error. The read stops 3 residues short of the end of the CDR3; the missing end is completed from the germline J gene. This chain connects TRBV7-9 to TRBJ1-2; TRBD1 agrees at 7 bases. The CDR3 sequence is 15 residues long. In germline, CDR1 is SEHNR, CDR2 FQNEAQ (reference sequence). The chain's CDR3 is CARSLAHDREYGYTF. The sequenced part of the CDR3 DNA is TGTGCCCGCAGCTTAGCGCACGACAGGGAATATGGC.

Regarding this clone: The read stops 3 residues short of the end of the CDR3; the missing end is completed from the germline J gene. The chain links TRBV20-1 to TRBJ2-3; 8 nucleotides agree with TRBD2. J was trimmed by 0 bases and V by 6 bases; bases with no gene match: 5. The germline gives CDR1 DFQATT, CDR2 SNEGSKA (reference sequence). The CDR3 is 14 residues long. CDR3 amino acids: CSAQSGSSTDTQYF. CDR3 bases read: TGCAGTGCGCAAAGCGGGAGTAGCACAGATACG.

With respect to this clone: With the read ending 3 residues before the CDR3 end, the germline J gene is used to fill in that end. This chain uses TRBV20-1 with TRBJ1-6, with a weak D call TRBD1 (5 bases). The CDR3 covers 15 residues. Germline V CDR1 and CDR2: DFQATT, SNEGSKA (reference sequence). The germline V and J ends were trimmed by 3 bases and 7 bases, with 16 bases remaining between them. The covered CDR3 bases are TGCAGTGCTAGCTTCGGCCAGGGAGGGAATTCACCC. It yields the protein CSASFGQGGNSP. The whole CDR3 protein is CSASFGQGGNSPLHF.

A word on this clone: The missing CDR3 end, 3 residues past where the read stops, is filled in from the germline J gene. V is TRBV7-6 and J is TRBJ2-7, with TRBD1 identical over 10 bases. V lost 4 bases and J lost 5; bases outside the gene matches: 2. From germline, CDR1 is SGHVS and CDR2 FNYEAQ. The CDR3 runs 13 residues. CDR3 residues: CASSWDRGNEQYF. Incomplete CDR3 DNA: TGTGCCAGCAGCTGGGACAGGGGAAACGAG.

CDR3 in amino acids: CSARVGAGLTDTQYF. The part of the CDR3 DNA that was read is TGCAGTGCTAGAGTTGGCGCGGGTCTTACAGATACG. The chain is built from TRBV20-1 and TRBJ2-3; perhaps TRBD2 as D (5 bases). The sequence runs out 3 residues before the end of the CDR3; the remainder is reconstructed from the germline J gene. Germline-derived CDR1 and CDR2 are DFQATT and SNEGSKA (reference sequence). Trimming pared 1 base from V and 3 bases from J, leaving 14 bases between. The CDR3 spans 15 residues.

Comment on this clone: The DNA ends 3 residues before the CDR3 does, and the rest of the CDR3 is filled in from the germline J gene. This chain links TRBV2 with TRBJ1-1, with 9 bases that match TRBD1. Germline V gene data show CDR1 as SNHLY and CDR2 as FYNNEI. The CDR3 has 14 amino acids. CDR3 bases read: TGTGCCAGCAGTGACCAACAGGGGGCGTCTCGA. Residues: CASSDQQGASR. The entire CDR3 is CASSDQQGASRAFF.

Concerning this clone itself: Sequencing ends 3 residues short of the CDR3 end; the germline J gene provides the rest. The chain is built from TRBV19 and TRBJ2-2, with TRBD1 matching 8 bases. Germline CDR1 is LNHDA and CDR2 is SQIVND (reference sequence). J was trimmed by 5 bases and V by 5 bases; bases with no gene match: 1. This CDR3 is built from 13 residues. Partial CDR3 DNA: TGTGCCAGTAGTCGACAGGGGACCGGGGAG. Residues: CASSRQGTGE. The entire CDR3 is CASSRQGTGELFF.

Remarks on this clone: The observed sequence ends 3 residues before the CDR3 terminus, with the missing tail filled in from the germline J gene. The chain joins TRBV30 to TRBJ1-1; 9 bases map to TRBD1. The CDR3 has 14 residues. The germline V gene encodes CDR1 GTSNPN and CDR2 SVGIG (reference sequence). Partial CDR3 DNA: TGTGCCTGGAGTTCCGGACAGGGGACGGCCCAA. It specifies CAWSSGQGTAQ. The entire CDR3 protein is CAWSSGQGTAQAFF.

CDR3: CSAGTNPYEQYF. The sequenced CDR3 bases are TGCAGCGCTGGGACTAACCCGTACGAG. The chain joins TRBV29-1 to TRBJ2-7; 7 bases map to TRBD2. The read halts 3 residues ahead of the CDR3 end, with the missing end drawn from the germline J gene. With 7 bases clipped from V and 4 bases from J, the junction kept 7 bases outside the gene matches. CDR1 and CDR2 (germline): SQVTM, ANQGSEA. CDR3 size: 12 residues.

A word on this clone: Read data end 3 residues before the CDR3 end; the end is taken from the germline J gene. The chain carries TRBV20-1 and TRBJ2-5; weak D call: TRBD2 (5 bases). Germline V gives CDR1 DFQATT, CDR2 SNEGSKA (reference sequence). The CDR3 extends over 13 amino acids. V was cut by 0 bases and J by 2 bases, with 7 bases left in between. Incomplete CDR3 DNA: TGCAGTGCTAGAGACCGGACTCAAGAGACC. It specifies CSARDRTQET. The full CDR3 is CSARDRTQETQYF.

In the case of this clone: The read terminates 3 residues ahead of where the CDR3 ends, so the germline J gene completes it. The V and J genes are TRBV20-1 and TRBJ2-5; 15 bases line up with TRBD2. Trimming took 4 bases from V and 4 from J; bases not matched to a gene: 7. CDR3 length equals 16 residues. Per the germline V gene, CDR1 is DFQATT and CDR2 is SNEGSKA (reference sequence). The CDR3 protein is CSAIGLAGGLGETQYF. The DNA read from the CDR3 is TGCAGTGCTATAGGACTAGCGGGGGGGCTGGGAGAGACC.

About this clone: With the read ending 3 residues before the CDR3 end, the germline J gene is used to fill in that end. The chain carries TRBV20-1 and TRBJ2-5, with a tentative D call TRBD2 (5 bases). V was clipped by 6 bases and J by 1 base, with 15 bases between them. CDR1 is DFQATT and CDR2 is SNEGSKA in the germline V gene (reference sequence). The CDR3 runs 14 residues. CDR3 sequence reads: CSATRRGLQETQYF. The part of the CDR3 DNA that was read is TGCAGTGCGACACGTCGGGGTCTCCAAGAGACC.

On this clone itself: Read coverage stops 3 residues before the CDR3 terminus; the germline J gene supplies the remainder. The chain carries TRBV18 and TRBJ1-6, with 9 bases aligning to TRBD1. The junction had 6 bases not matched to a gene; V was cut back by 0 bases and J by 9 bases. CDR1 is KGHSH and CDR2 is LQKENI in the germline V gene. This CDR3 region has 16 residues. The CDR3 region is CASSPPPGQGTSPLHF. The part of the CDR3 DNA that was read is TGTGCCAGCTCACCACCTCCGGGACAGGGAACTTCACCC.